This record covers a single TCR beta chain. This specimen belongs to a study of human T cells and chemical hapten exposure. Each CDR3 protein gets one entry after TCRdb re-called the RACE reads with MiXCR. The sample comprises 100,000 to 150,000 distinct CDR3 sequences, around 15% of which are singletons, and less than 0.95% rests with the top ten. This sample's time point: patch test 1, 2 weeks after DPC sensitization. Treatment reported: therapeutic diphenylcyclopropenone sensitization with weekly scalp DPC. The CDR3 totals 15 residues. V gave up 1 base and J gave up 6 bases, with 13 bases separating them. In germline, CDR1 is MGHRA, CDR2 YSYEKL.

This receptor was identified in a man aged 18 to 30 with alopecia areata. Some clones in this sample may be carry-over from other donors' samples. The chain employs TRBV4-1 and TRBJ2-1, with a possible D match to TRBD2 (5 bases). Specimen: whole blood, collected in connection with sensitization to the hapten diphenylcyclopropenone (DPC). The CDR3 region is CASSQAGLATNEQFF. CDR3 bases: TGCGCCAGCAGCCAAGCCGGACTGGCGACCAATGAGCAGTTCTTC.